This TCR beta chain derives from a study of cytomegalovirus exposure and HLA in healthy donors. Study context: Most genotyped donors, approximately 77% of more than 300, had Caucasian-associated genetic ancestry.

Findings and caveats of the study: Later examination showed HLA-associated TCR beta chains had greater clonal expansion than equally common others. It was in a later analysis that TCR association rates were seen to vary by HLA locus, highest for DRB1 and lowest for HLA-C.

PCR involved 60 Vbeta and 13 Jbeta primers. The data were produced by immunoSEQ multiplex PCR, yet TCRdb's version contains in-frame clones alone and is incomplete. The table shows some 120,000 clones, with 15% occurring only once. The CDR3 contains 14 residues. Per germline, CDR1 MNHEY and CDR2 SMNVEV (reference sequence). V was pared by 5 bases and J by 7 bases, with 3 bases of the junction left unmatched. This clone has a handful of counts. What it binds is not known. The sequencing sample was made of PBMCs. This TCR was recovered from a woman aged 18-30 years in good health and CMV-seronegative. This rearrangement joins TRBV27 to TRBJ1-6, with 9 bases aligning to TRBD1. The CDR3 region has the DNA TGTGCCAGCAGTCTGACAGGGGGAAATTCACCCCTCCACTTT. Protein sequence: CASSLTGGNSPLHF.